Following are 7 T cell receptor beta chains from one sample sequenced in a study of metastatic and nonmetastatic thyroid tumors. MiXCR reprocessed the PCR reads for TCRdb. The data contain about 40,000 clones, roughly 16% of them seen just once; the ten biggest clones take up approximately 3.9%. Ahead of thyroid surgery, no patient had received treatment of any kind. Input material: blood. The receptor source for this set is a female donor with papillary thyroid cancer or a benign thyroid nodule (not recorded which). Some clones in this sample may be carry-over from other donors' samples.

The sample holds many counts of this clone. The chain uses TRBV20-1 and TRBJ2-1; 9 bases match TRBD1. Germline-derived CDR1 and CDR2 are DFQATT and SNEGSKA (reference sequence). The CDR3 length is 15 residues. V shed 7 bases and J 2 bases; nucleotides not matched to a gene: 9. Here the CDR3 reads CSVPLRDRAYNEQFF. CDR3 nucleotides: TGCAGTGTTCCGCTCCGGGACAGGGCCTACAATGAGCAGTTCTTC.

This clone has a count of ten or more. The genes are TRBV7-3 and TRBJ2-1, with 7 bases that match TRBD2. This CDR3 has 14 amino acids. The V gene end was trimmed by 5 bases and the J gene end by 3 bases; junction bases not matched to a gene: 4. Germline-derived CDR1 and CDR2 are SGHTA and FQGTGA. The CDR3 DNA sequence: TGTGCCAGCAGCCTCGGGGGGATCTACAATGAGCAGTTCTTC. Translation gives CASSLGGIYNEQFF.

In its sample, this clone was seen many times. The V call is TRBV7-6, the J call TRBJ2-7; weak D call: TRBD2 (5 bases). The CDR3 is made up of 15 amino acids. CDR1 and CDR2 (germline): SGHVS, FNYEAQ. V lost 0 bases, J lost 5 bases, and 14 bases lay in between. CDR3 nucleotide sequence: TGTGCCAGCAGCTTAGCACGAGGGTTAATCCACGAGCAGTACTTC. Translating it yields CASSLARGLIHEQYF.

The CDR3 spells CASSTPGKWEYF. The CDR3 DNA follows: TGTGCCAGCAGCACCCCGGGGAAGTGGGAGTACTTC. This chain joins TRBV28 and TRBJ2-7; possibly TRBD2 for D (5 bases). Trimming removed 6 bases from V and 11 bases from J, with 17 bases in between. The CDR3 consists of 12 residues. The germline V gene encodes CDR1 MDHEN and CDR2 SYDVKM.

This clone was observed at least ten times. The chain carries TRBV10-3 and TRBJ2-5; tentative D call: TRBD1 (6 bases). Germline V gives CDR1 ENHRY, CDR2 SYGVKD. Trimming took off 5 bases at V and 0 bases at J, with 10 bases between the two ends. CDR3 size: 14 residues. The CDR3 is CAISLGTNQETQYF. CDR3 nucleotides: TGTGCCATCAGTCTCGGGACAAACCAAGAGACCCAGTACTTC.

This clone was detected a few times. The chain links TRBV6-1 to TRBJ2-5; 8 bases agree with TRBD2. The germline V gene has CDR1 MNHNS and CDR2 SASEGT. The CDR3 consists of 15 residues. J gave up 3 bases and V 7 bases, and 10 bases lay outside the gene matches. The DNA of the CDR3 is TGTGCCAGCACCCCTGGGGAAGCGGGGGAAGAGACCCAGTACTTC. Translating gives CASTPGEAGEETQYF.

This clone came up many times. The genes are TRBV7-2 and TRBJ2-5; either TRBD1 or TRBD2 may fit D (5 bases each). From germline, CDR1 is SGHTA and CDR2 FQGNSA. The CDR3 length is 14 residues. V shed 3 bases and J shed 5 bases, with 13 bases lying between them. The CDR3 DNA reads TGTGCCAGCAGCTTTGGGTGGGGGAAGGAGACCCAGTACTTC. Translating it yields CASSFGWGKETQYF.